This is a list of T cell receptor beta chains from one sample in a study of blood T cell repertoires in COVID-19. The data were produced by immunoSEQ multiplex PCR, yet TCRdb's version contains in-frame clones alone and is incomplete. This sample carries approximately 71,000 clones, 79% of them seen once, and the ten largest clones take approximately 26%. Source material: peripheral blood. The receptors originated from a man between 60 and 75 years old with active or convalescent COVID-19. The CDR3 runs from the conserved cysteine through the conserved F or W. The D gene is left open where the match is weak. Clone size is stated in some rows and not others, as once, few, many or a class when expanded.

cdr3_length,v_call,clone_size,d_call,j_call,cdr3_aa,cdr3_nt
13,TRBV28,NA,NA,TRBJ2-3,CASSLRGTDTQYF,TGTGCCAGCAGTTTACGGGGCACAGATACGCAGTATTTT
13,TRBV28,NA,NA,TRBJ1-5,CGIRGWSNQPQHF,TGTGGGATAAGGGGTTGGAGCAATCAGCCCCAGCATTTT
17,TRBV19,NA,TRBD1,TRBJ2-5,CASSPGQGGENGETQYF,TGTGCCAGTAGCCCGGGACAGGGAGGCGAAAATGGAGAGACCCAGTACTTC
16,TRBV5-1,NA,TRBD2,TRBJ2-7,CASSPLLAGSVYEQYF,TGCGCCAGCAGCCCCTTGCTAGCGGGGTCGGTCTACGAGCAGTACTTC
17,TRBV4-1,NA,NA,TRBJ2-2,CASSQGASQWDTGELFF,TGCGCCAGCAGCCAAGGGGCATCCCAGTGGGACACCGGGGAGCTGTTTTTT
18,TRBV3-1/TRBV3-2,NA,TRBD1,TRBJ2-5,CASSQHGTGKGSQETQYF,TGTGCCAGCAGCCAGCACGGGACAGGGAAGGGGAGCCAAGAGACCCAGTACTTC
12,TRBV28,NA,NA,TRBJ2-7,CASSRQGYEQYF,TGTGCCAGCAGTAGGCAGGGGTACGAGCAGTACTTC
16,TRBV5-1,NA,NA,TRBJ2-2,CASSLPGGRNTGELFF,TGCGCCAGCAGCTTGCCAGGGGGGCGGAACACCGGGGAGCTGTTTTTT
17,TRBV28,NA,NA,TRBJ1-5,CASRTPTAGVGNQPQHF,TGTGCCAGCAGAACCCCAACTGCAGGGGTGGGCAATCAGCCCCAGCATTTT
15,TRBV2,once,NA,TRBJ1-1,CASSEMGQSNTEAFF,TGTGCCAGCAGTGAAATGGGCCAAAGCAACACTGAAGCTTTCTTT
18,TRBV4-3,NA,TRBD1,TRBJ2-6,CASSQRQGALSGANVLTF,TGCGCCAGCAGCCAAAGACAGGGGGCCCTCTCTGGGGCCAACGTCCTGACTTTC
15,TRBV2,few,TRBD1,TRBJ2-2,CASSVQGAEAGELFF,TGTGCCAGCAGTGTACAGGGGGCAGAGGCCGGGGAGCTGTTTTTT
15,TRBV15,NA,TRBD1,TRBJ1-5,CATSRDGQGTQPQHF,TGTGCCACCAGCAGAGATGGACAGGGGACCCAGCCCCAGCATTTT
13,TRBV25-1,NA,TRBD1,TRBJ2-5,CASRGQEQETQYF,TGTGCCAGCCGCGGACAGGAACAAGAGACCCAGTACTTC
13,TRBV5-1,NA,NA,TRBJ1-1,CASSPNYLNEAFF,TGCGCCAGCAGCCCTAATTACTTAAATGAAGCTTTCTTT
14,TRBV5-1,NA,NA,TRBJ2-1,CASSLEGQYNEQFF,TGCGCCAGCAGCTTGGAAGGACAGTACAATGAGCAGTTCTTC
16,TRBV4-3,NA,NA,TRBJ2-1,CASSQDWRSSYNEQFF,TGCGCCAGCAGCCAGGACTGGAGGAGCTCCTACAATGAGCAGTTCTTC
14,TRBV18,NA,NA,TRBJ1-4,CASSPPPPGEKLFF,TGTGCCAGCTCACCACCCCCCCCGGGAGAAAAACTGTTTTTT
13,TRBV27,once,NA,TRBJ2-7,CASSWSAGYEQYF,TGTGCCAGCAGTTGGTCGGCAGGGTACGAGCAGTACTTC
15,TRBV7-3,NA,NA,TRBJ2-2,CASSFRRGYTGELFF,TGTGCCAGCAGCTTTCGTAGGGGCTACACCGGGGAGCTGTTTTTT
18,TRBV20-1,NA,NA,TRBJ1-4,CSASARGSTAIQNEKLFF,TGCAGTGCTAGTGCCAGGGGTTCTACAGCGATTCAAAATGAAAAACTGTTTTTT
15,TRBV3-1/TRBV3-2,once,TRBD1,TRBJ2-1,CASSAQGLSYNEQFF,TGTGCCAGCAGCGCACAGGGGCTAAGCTACAATGAGCAGTTCTTC
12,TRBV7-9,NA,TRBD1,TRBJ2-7,CAAGTGAYEQYF,TGTGCCGCCGGGACAGGGGCCTACGAGCAGTACTTC
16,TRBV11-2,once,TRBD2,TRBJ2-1,CASSFSVRLAGVEQFF,TGTGCCAGCAGCTTTTCGGTACGGCTAGCGGGGGTAGAGCAGTTCTTC
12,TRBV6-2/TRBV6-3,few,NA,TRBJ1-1,CASSYGSTEAFF,TGTGCCAGCAGTTACGGCAGCACTGAAGCTTTCTTT
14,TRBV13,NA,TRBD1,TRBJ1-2,CASSHSGQGHGYTF,TGTGCCAGCAGCCACTCGGGACAGGGCCATGGCTACACCTTC
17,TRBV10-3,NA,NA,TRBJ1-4,CAISREGVASTNEKLFF,TGTGCCATCAGTCGGGAGGGGGTGGCTTCAACTAATGAAAAACTGTTTTTT
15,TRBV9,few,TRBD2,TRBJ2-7,CASSASGTTHYEQYF,TGTGCCAGCAGCGCCTCCGGGACTACGCACTACGAGCAGTACTTC
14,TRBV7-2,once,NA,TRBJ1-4,CASSKQGWGEKLFF,TGTGCCAGCAGTAAACAGGGTTGGGGTGAAAAACTGTTTTTT
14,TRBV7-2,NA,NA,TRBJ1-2,CASSLRDKVDGYTF,TGTGCCAGCAGCTTGAGGGACAAGGTAGATGGCTACACCTTC
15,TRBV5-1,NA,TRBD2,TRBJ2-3,CASSPGTTITDTQYF,TGCGCCAGCAGCCCCGGGACTACAATCACAGATACGCAGTATTTT
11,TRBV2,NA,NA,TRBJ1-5,CASSALGPGLF,TGTGCCAGCAGCGCCCTGGGGCCGGGCCTTTTT
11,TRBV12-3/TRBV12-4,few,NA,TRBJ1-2,CASSLGGGYTF,TGTGCCAGCAGTTTGGGGGGTGGCTACACCTTC
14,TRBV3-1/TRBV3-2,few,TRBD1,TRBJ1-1,CASSQEQGRGKAFF,TGTGCCAGCAGCCAAGAACAGGGCAGGGGGAAAGCTTTCTTT
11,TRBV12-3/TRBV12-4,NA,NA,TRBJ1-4,CASSLREKLFF,TGTGCCAGCAGTTTGAGGGAAAAACTGTTTTTT
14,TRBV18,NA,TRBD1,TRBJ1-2,CASSAQGPDNGYTF,TGTGCCAGCTCAGCACAGGGGCCGGATAATGGCTACACCTTC